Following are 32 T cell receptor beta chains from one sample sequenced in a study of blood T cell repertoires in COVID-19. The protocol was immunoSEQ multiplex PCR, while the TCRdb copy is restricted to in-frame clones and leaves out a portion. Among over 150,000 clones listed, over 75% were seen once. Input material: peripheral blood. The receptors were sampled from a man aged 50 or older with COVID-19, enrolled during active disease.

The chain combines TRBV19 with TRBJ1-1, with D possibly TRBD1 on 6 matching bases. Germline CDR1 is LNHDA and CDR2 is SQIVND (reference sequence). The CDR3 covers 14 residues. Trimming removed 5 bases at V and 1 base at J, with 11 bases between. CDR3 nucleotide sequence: TGTGCCAGTAGTCACAGGGCCCCGAACACTGAAGCTTTCTTT. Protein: CASSHRAPNTEAFF.

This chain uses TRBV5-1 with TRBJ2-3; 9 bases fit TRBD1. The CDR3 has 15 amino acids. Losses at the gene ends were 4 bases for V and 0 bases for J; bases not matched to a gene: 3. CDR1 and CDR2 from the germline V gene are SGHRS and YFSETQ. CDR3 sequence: CASSGTGISTDTQYF. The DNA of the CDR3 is TGCGCCAGCAGCGGGACAGGGATTAGCACAGATACGCAGTATTTT.

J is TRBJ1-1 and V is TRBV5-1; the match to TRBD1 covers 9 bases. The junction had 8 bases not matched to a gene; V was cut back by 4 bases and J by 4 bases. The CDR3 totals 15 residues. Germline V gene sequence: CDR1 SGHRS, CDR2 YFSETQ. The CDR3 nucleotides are TGCGCCAGCAGCCCCCGGACAGGGGACAGCACTGAAGCTTTCTTT. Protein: CASSPRTGDSTEAFF. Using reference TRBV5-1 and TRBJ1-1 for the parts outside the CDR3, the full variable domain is KAGVTQTPRYLIKTRGQQVTLSCSPISGHRSVSWYQQTPGQGLQFLFEYFSETQRNKGNFPGRFSGRQFSNSRSEMNVSTLELGDSALYLCASSPRTGDSTEAFFGQGTRLTVV.

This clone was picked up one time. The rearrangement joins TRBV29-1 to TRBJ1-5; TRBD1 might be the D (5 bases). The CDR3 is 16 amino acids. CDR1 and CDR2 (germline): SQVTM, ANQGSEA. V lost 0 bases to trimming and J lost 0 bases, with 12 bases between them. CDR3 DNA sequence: TGCAGCGTTGAAGATGGGGGGTCGTATAGCAATCAGCCCCAGCATTTT. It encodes CSVEDGGSYSNQPQHF.

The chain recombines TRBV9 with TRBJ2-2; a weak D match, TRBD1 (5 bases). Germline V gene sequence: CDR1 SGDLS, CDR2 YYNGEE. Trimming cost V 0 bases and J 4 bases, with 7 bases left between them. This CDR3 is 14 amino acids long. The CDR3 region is CASSVARVTGELFF. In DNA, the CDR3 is TGTGCCAGCAGCGTAGCCAGGGTCACCGGGGAGCTGTTTTTT.

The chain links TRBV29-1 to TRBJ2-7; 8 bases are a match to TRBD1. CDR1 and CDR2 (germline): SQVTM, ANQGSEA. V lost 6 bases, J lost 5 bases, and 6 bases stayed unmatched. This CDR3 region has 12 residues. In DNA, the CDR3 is TGCAGCGTAGGACAGGGAATCCACGAGCAGTACTTC. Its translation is CSVGQGIHEQYF.

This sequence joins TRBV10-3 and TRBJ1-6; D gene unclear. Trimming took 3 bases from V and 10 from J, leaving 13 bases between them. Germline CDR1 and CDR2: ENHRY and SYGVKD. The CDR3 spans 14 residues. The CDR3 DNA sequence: TGTGCCATCAGTGAAGTGGCAGGCCCCTCACCCCTCCACTTT. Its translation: CAISEVAGPSPLHF.

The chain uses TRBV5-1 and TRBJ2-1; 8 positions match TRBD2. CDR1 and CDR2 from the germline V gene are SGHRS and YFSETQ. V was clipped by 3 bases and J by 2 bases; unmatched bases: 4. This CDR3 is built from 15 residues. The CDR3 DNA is TGCGCCAGCAGCTCGAGCGGGAGTACCTACAATGAGCAGTTCTTC. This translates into CASSSSGSTYNEQFF.

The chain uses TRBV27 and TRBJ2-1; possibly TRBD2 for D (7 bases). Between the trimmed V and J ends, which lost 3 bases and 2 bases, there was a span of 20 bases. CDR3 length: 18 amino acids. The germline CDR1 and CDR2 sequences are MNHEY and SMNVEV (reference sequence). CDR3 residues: CASSLRPRGGLTYNEQFF. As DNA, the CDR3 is TGTGCCAGCAGTTTGCGGCCAAGGGGGGGATTAACCTACAATGAGCAGTTCTTC.

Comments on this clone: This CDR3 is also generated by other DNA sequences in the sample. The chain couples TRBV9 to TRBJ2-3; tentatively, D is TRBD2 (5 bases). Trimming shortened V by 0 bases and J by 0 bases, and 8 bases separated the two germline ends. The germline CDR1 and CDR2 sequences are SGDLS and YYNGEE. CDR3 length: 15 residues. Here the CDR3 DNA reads TGTGCCAGCAGCGTAGTTGGCGGGAGCACAGATACGCAGTATTTT. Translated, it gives CASSVVGGSTDTQYF.

The CDR3 region has the DNA TGTGCCAGCAGCGTAGCTGGGACTAGCGGGACACGCTACAATGAGCAGTTCTTC. Its protein is CASSVAGTSGTRYNEQFF. V and J are TRBV9 and TRBJ2-1; TRBD2 matches 13 bases. The CDR3 is 18 amino acids. V dropped 0 bases and J dropped 3; count of bases not matched to a gene: 6. From germline, CDR1 is SGDLS and CDR2 YYNGEE.

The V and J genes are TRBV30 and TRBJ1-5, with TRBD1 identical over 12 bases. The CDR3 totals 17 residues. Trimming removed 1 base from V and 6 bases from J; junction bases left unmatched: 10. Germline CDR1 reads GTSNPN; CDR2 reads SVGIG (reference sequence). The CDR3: CAWSAGTGTGGIQPQHF. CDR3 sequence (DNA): TGTGCCTGGAGTGCCGGAACAGGGACAGGGGGCATTCAGCCCCAGCATTTT.

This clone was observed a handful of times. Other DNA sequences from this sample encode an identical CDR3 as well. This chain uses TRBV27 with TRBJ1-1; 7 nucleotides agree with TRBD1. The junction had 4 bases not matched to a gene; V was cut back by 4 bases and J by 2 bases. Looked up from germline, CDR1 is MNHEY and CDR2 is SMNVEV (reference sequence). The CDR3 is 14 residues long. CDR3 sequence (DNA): TGTGCCAGCAGTTCGTGGACAGGTAACACTGAAGCTTTCTTT. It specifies CASSSWTGNTEAFF.

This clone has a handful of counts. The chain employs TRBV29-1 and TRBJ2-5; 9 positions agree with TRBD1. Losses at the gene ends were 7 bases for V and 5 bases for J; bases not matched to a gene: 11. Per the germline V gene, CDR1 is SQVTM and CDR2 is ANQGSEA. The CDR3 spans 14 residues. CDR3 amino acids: CSGRTGQGRETQYF. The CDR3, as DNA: TGCAGCGGCCGGACTGGACAGGGGCGGGAGACCCAGTACTTC. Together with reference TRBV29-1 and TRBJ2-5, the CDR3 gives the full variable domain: SAVISQKPSRDICQRGTSLTIQCQVDSQVTMMFWYRQQPGQSLTLIATANQGSEATYESGFVIDKFPISRPNLTFSTLTVSNMSPEDSSIYLCSGRTGQGRETQYFGPGTRLLVL.

CDR3 sequence reads: CASSLGLDHTSYGYTF. The CDR3 region has the DNA TGTGCCAGCAGCTTGGGTCTTGATCATACAAGCTATGGCTACACCTTC. The chain joins TRBV5-4 to TRBJ1-2; D call uncertain. The length of the CDR3 is 16 residues. V was trimmed by 0 bases and J by 4 bases, leaving 16 bases between them. CDR1 and CDR2 from the germline V gene are SGHNT and YYREEE (reference sequence). The full variable domain, with the rest looked up from reference TRBV5-4 and TRBJ1-2, is ETGVTQSPTHLIKTRGQQVTLRCSSQSGHNTVSWYQQALGQGPQFIFQYYREEENGRGNFPPRFSGLQFPNYSSELNVNALELDDSALYLCASSLGLDHTSYGYTFGSGTRLTVV.

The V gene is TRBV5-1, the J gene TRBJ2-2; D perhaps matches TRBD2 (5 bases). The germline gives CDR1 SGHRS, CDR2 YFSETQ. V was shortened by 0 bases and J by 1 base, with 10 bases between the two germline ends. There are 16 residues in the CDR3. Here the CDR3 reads CASSLAEVLNTGELFF. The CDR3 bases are TGCGCCAGCAGCTTGGCGGAGGTACTGAACACCGGGGAGCTGTTTTTT.

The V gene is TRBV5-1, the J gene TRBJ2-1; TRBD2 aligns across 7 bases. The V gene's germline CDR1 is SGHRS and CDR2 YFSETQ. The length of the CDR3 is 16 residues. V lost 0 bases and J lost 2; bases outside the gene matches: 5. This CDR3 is CASSLGGSDPYNEQFF. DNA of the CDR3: TGCGCCAGCAGCTTGGGCGGGAGTGACCCCTACAATGAGCAGTTCTTC.

Here the CDR3 reads CASSRQGPAHEQYF. The DNA of the CDR3 is TGTGCCAGCAGCCGACAGGGTCCGGCCCACGAGCAGTACTTC. The chain uses TRBV7-9 and TRBJ2-7; TRBD1 agrees at 7 bases. The CDR3 length is 14 residues. Per the germline V gene, CDR1 is SEHNR and CDR2 is FQNEAQ (reference sequence). The V and J ends lost 5 bases and 5 bases, in that order; junction bases with no gene match: 9. Supplemented by reference TRBV7-9 and TRBJ2-7, the full variable domain reads DTGVSQNPRHKITKRGQNVTFRCDPISEHNRLYWYRQTLGQGPEFLTYFQNEAQLEKSRLLSDRFSAERPKGSFSTLEIQRTEQGDSAMYLCASSRQGPAHEQYFGPGTRLTVT.

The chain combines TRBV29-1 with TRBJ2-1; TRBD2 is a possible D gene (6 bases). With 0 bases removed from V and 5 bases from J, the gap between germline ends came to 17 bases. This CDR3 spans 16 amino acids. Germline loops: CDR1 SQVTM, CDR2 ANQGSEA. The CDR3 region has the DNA TGCAGCGTTGAAGATCTTTTCCCATCGGGGGACAATGAGCAGTTCTTC. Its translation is CSVEDLFPSGDNEQFF.

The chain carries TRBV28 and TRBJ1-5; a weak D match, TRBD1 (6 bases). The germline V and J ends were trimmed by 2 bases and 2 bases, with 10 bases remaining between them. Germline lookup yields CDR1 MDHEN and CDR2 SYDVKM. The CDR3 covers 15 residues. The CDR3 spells CASSLGGAGNQPQHF. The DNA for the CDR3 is TGTGCCAGCAGTTTAGGGGGGGCTGGCAATCAGCCCCAGCATTTT.

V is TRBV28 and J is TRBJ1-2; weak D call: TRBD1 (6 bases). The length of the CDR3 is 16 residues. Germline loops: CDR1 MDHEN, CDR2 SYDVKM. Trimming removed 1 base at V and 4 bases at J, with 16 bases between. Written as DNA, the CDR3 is TGTGCCAGCAGTTTATTCCCATCACAGGGTTTCTATGGCTACACCTTC. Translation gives CASSLFPSQGFYGYTF.

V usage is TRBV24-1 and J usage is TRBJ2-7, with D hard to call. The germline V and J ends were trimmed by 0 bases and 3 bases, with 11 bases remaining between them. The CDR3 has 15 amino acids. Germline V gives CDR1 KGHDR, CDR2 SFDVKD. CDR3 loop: CATSDLPYVFYEQYF. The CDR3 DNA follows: TGTGCCACCAGTGATTTGCCCTATGTATTCTACGAGCAGTACTTC.

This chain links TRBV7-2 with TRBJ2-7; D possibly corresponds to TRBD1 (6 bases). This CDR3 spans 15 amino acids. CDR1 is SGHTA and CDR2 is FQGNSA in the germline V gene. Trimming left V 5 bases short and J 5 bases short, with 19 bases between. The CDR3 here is CASSPLRTVLDEQYF. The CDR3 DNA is TGTGCCAGCAGCCCGCTAAGGACAGTCTTGGACGAGCAGTACTTC.

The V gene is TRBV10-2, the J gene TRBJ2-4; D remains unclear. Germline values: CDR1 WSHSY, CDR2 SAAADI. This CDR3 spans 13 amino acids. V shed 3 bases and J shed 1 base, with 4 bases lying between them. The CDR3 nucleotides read TGCGCCAGCAGTGACGGTGCCAAAAACATTCAGTACTTC. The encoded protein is CASSDGAKNIQYF.

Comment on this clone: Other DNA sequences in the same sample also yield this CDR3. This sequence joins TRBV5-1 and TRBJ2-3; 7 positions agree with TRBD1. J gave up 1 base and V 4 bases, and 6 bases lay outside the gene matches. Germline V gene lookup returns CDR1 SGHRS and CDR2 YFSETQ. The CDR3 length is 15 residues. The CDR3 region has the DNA TGCGCCAGCAGCCCCTCCGGGACAGGCACAGATACGCAGTATTTT. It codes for CASSPSGTGTDTQYF. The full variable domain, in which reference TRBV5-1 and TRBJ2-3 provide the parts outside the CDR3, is KAGVTQTPRYLIKTRGQQVTLSCSPISGHRSVSWYQQTPGQGLQFLFEYFSETQRNKGNFPGRFSGRQFSNSRSEMNVSTLELGDSALYLCASSPSGTGTDTQYFGPGTRLTVL.

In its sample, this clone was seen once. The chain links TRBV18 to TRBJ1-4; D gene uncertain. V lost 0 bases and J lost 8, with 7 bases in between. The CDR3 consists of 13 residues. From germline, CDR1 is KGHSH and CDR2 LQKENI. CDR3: CASSPPEDEKLFF. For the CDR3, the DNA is TGTGCCAGCTCACCACCGGAGGACGAAAAACTGTTTTTT.

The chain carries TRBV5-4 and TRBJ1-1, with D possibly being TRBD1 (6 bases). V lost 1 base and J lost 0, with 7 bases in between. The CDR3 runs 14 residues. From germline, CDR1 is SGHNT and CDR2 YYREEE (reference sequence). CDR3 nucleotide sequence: TGTGCCAGCAGCTTGTCAGGGGTGAACACTGAAGCTTTCTTT. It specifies CASSLSGVNTEAFF.

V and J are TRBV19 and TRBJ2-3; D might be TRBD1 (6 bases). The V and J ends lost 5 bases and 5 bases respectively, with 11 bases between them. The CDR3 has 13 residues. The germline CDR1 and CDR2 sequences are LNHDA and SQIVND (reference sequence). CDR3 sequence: CASSPDSQDTQYF. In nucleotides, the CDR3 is TGTGCCAGTAGTCCGGACAGTCAAGATACGCAGTATTTT. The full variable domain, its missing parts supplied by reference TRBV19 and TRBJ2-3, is DGGITQSPKYLFRKEGQNVTLSCEQNLNHDAMYWYRQDPGQGLRLIYYSQIVNDFQKGDIAEGYSVSREKKESFPLTVTSAQKNPTAFYLCASSPDSQDTQYFGPGTRLTVL.

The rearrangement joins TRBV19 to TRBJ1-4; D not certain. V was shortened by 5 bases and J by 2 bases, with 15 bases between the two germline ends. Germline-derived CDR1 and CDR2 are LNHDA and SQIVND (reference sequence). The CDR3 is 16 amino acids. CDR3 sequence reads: CASSPRLGPTNEKLFF. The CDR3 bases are TGTGCCAGTAGTCCCCGGTTGGGCCCCACTAATGAAAAACTGTTTTTT.

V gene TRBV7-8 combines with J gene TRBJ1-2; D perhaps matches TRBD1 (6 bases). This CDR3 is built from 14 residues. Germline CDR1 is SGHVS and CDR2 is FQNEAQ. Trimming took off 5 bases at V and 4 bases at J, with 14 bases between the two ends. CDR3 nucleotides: TGTGCCAGCAGCCCCGGCTCGGACAGCTATGGCTACACCTTC. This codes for CASSPGSDSYGYTF.

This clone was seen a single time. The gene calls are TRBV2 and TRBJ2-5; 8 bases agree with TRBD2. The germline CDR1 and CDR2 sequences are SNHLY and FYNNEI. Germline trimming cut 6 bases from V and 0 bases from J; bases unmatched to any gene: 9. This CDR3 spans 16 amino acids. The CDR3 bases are TGTGCCAGCAGCCCTCGGACTAGCCTATACCAAGAGACCCAGTACTTC. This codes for CASSPRTSLYQETQYF.

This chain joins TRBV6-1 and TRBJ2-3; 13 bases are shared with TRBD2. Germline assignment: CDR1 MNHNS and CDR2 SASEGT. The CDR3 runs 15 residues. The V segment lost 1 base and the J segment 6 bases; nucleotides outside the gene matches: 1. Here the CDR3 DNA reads TGTGCCAGCAGTGAAGGACTAGCGGGAGGTGATACGCAGTATTTT. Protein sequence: CASSEGLAGGDTQYF.